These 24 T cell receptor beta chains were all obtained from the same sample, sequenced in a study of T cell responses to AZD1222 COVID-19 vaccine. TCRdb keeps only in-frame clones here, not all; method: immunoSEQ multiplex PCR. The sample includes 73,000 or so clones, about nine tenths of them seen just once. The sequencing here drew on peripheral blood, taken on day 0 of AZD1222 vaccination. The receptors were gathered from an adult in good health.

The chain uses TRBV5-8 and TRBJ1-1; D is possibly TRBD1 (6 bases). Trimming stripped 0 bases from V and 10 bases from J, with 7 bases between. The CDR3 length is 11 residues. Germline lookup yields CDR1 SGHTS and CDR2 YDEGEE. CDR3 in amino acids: CASSLEGGAFF. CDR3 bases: TGTGCCAGCAGCTTGGAGGGGGGAGCTTTCTTT.

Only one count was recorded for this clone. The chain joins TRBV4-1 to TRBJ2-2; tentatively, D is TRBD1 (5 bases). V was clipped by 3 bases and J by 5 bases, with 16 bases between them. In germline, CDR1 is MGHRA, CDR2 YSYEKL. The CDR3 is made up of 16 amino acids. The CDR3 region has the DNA TGCGCCAGCAGCCACAGGGCACAGTCTACAACCGGGGAGCTGTTTTTT. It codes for CASSHRAQSTTGELFF.

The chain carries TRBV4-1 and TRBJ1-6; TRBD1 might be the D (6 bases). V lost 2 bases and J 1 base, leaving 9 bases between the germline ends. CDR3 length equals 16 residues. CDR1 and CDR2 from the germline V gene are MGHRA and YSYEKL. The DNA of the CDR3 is TGCGCCAGCAGCCAAAGGGGGGAATCCTATAATTCACCCCTCCACTTT. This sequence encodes CASSQRGESYNSPLHF.

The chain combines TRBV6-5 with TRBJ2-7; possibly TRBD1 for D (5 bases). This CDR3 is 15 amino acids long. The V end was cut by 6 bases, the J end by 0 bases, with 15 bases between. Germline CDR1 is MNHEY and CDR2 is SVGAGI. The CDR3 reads CASRFRVSSSYEQYF. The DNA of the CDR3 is TGTGCCAGCAGATTCAGGGTGTCAAGCTCCTACGAGCAGTACTTC.

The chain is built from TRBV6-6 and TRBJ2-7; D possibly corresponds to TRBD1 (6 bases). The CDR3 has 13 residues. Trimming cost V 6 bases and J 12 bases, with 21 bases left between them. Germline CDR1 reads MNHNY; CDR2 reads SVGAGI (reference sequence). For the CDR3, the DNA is TGTGCCAGCAGCGTCAGGCCTCGGGACACCGCGTACTTC. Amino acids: CASSVRPRDTAYF.

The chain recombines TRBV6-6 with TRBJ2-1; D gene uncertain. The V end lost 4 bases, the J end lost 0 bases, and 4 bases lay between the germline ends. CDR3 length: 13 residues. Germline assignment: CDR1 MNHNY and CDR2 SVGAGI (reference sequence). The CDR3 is CASSSGSYNEQFF. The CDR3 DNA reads TGTGCCAGCAGTTCGGGCTCCTACAATGAGCAGTTCTTC.

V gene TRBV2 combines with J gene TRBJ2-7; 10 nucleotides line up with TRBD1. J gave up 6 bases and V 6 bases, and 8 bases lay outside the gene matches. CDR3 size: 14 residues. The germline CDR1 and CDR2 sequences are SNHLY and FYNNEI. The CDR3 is CASRADRGISEQYF. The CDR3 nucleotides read TGTGCCAGCAGAGCGGACAGGGGGATTAGCGAGCAGTACTTC.

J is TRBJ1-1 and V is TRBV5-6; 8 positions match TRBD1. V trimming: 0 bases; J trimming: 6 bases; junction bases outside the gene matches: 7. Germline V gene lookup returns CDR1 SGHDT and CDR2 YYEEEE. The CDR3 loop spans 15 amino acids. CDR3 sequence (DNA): TGTGCCAGCAGCTTGGTAGGACAGGGTATGGCTGAAGCTTTCTTT. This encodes CASSLVGQGMAEAFF.

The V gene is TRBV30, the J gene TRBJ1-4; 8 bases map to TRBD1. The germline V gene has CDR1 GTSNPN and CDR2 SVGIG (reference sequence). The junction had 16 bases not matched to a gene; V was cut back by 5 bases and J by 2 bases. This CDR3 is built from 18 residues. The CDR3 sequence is CAWSGVQGAFATNEKLFF. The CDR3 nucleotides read TGTGCCTGGTCTGGGGTTCAGGGGGCTTTTGCGACTAATGAAAAACTGTTTTTT.

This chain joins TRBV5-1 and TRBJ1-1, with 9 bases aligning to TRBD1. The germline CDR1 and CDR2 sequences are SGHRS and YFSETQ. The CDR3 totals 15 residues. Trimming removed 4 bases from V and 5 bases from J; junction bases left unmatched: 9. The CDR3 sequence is CASSQGQGSYTEAFF. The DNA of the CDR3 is TGCGCCAGCAGCCAAGGACAGGGGAGTTATACTGAAGCTTTCTTT.

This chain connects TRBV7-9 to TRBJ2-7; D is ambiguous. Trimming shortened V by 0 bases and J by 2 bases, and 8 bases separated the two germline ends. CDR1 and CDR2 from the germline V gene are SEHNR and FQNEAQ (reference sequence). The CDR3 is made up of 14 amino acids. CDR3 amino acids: CASSLARKAYEQYF. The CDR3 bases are TGTGCCAGCAGCTTAGCTAGGAAGGCCTACGAGCAGTACTTC.

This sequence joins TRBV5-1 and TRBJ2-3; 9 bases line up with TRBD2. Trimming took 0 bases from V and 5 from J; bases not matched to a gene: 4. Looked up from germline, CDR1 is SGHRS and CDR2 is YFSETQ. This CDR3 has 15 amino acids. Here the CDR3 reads CASSLVLAGQDTQYF. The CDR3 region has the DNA TGCGCCAGCAGCTTGGTTCTAGCGGGACAAGATACGCAGTATTTT.

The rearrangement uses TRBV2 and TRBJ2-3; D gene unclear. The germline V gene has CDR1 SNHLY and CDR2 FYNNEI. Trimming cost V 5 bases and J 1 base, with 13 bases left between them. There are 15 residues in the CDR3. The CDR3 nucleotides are TGTGCCAGCAGTAGTCAACCGTTGGGCACAGATACGCAGTATTTT. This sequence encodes CASSSQPLGTDTQYF.

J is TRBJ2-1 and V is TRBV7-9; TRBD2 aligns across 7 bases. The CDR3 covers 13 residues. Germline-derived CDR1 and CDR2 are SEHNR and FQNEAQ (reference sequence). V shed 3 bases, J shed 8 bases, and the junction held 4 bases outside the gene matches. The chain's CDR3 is CASSLRLADEQFF. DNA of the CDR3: TGTGCCAGCAGCTTGAGACTAGCCGATGAGCAGTTCTTC. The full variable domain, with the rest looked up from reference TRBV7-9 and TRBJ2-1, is DTGVSQNPRHKITKRGQNVTFRCDPISEHNRLYWYRQTLGQGPEFLTYFQNEAQLEKSRLLSDRFSAERPKGSFSTLEIQRTEQGDSAMYLCASSLRLADEQFFGPGTRLTVL.

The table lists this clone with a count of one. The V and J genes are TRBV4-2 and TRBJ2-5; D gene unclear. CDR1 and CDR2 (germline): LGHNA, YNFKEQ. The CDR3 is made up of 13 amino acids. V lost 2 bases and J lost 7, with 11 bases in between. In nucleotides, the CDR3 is TGTGCCAGCAGCCAACTAGGACCGGGGACCCAGTACTTC. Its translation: CASSQLGPGTQYF.

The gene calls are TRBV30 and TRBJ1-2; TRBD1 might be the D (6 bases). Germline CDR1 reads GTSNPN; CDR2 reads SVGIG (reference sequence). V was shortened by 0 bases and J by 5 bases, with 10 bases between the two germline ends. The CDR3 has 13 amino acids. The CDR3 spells CAWSVGGIYGYTF. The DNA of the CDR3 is TGTGCCTGGAGTGTAGGGGGGATATATGGCTACACCTTC. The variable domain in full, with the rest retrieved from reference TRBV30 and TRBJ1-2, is SQTIHQWPATLVQPVGSPLSLECTVEGTSNPNLYWYRQAAGRGLQLLFYSVGIGQISSEVPQNLSASRPQDRQFILSSKKLLLSDSGFYLCAWSVGGIYGYTFGSGTRLTVV.

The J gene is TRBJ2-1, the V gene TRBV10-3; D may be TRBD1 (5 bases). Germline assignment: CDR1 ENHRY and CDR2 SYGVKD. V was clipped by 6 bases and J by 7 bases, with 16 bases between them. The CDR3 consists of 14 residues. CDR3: CAIRGQEGMNEQFF. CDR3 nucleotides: TGTGCCATCAGGGGGCAAGAAGGGATGAATGAGCAGTTCTTC.

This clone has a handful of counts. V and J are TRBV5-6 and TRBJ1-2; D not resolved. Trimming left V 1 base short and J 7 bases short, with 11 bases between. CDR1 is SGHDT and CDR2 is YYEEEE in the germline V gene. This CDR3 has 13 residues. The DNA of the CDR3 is TGTGCCAGCAGCTTGTTGATGGGTGGTGGCTACACCTTC. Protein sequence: CASSLLMGGGYTF.

The CDR3 DNA sequence: TGTGCCAGCAGCTTAGCATCGGGGAACGAGCAGTACTTC. This sequence encodes CASSLASGNEQYF. The chain joins TRBV7-2 to TRBJ2-7; perhaps TRBD2 as D (5 bases). CDR3 size: 13 residues. V lost 0 bases, J lost 5 bases, and 8 bases lay in between. CDR1 and CDR2 from the germline V gene are SGHTA and FQGNSA.

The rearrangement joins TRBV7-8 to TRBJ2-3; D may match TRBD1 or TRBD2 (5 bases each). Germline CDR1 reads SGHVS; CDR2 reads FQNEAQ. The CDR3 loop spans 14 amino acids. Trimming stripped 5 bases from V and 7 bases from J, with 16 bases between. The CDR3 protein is CASSPGPPGNTQYF. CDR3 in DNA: TGTGCCAGCAGCCCGGGACCCCCTGGGAATACGCAGTATTTT.

The CDR3 region is CASSLLLGTSRGEQFF. The CDR3, as DNA: TGTGCCAGCAGCTTACTACTAGGGACTAGCAGGGGTGAGCAGTTCTTC. The chain couples TRBV27 to TRBJ2-1; TRBD2 matches 9 bases. V shed 6 bases, J shed 9 bases, and the junction held 15 bases outside the gene matches. CDR1 MNHEY and CDR2 SMNVEV come from the germline V gene (reference sequence). The CDR3 extends over 16 amino acids.

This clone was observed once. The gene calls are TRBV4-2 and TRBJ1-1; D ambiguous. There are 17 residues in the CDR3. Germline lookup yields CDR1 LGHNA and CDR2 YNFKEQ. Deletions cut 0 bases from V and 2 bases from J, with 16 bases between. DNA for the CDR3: TGTGCCAGCAGCCAAGATCCAGCCCGGCCAGAAAACACTGAAGCTTTCTTT. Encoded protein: CASSQDPARPENTEAFF.

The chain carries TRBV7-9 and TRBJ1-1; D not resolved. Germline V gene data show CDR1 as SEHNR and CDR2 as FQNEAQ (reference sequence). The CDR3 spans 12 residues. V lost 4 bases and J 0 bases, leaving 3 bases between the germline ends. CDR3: CASSSVNTEAFF. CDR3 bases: TGTGCCAGCAGCTCCGTGAACACTGAAGCTTTCTTT.

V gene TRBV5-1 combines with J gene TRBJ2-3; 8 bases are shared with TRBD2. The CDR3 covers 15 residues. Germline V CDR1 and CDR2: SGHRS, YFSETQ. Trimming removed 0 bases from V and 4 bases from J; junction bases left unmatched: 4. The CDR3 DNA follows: TGCGCCAGCAGCTTGGAGGCGGGGGGAGCAGATACGCAGTATTTT. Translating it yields CASSLEAGGADTQYF.